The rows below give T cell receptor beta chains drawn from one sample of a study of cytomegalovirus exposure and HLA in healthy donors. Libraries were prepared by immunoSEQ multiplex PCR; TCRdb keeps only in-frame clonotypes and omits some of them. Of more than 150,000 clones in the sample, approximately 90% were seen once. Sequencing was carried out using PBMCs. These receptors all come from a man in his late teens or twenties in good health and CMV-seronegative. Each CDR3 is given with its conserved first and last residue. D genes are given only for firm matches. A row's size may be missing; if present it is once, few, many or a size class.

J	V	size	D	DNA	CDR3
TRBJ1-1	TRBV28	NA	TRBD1	TGTGCCAGCAGTTCAAATGACAGGGGGGGCACTGAAGCTTTCTTT	CASSSNDRGGTEAFF
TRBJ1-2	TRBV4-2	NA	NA	TGTGCCAGCAGCCTCTCCGGAGGGGATCTCCACTATGGCTACACCTTC	CASSLSGGDLHYGYTF
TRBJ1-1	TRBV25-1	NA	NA	TGTGCCAGCAGTGGTCCAGGGACTGAAGCTTTCTTT	CASSGPGTEAFF
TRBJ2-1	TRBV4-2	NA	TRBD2	TGTGCCAGCAGCCAAGATGGCGGGAGGTCCTACAATGAGCAGTTCTTC	CASSQDGGRSYNEQFF
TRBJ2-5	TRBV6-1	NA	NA	TGTGCCAGCGCCCCGTCCAGCCAAGAGACCCAGTACTTC	CASAPSSQETQYF
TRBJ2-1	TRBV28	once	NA	TGTGCCAGCAGTTTTTATCCAGGCCTGACAAATGAGCAGTTCTTC	CASSFYPGLTNEQFF
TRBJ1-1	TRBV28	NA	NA	TGTGCCAGCAGGCCACATCAGGATATGGACACTGAAGCTTTCTTT	CASRPHQDMDTEAFF
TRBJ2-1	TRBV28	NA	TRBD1	TGTGCCAGCAGAAGGGCCGGGACAGAATACAATGAGCAGTTCTTC	CASRRAGTEYNEQFF
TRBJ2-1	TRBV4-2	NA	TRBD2	TGTGCCAGCAGCCTCCAAGGACTAGCGTTCGATGAGCAGTTCTTC	CASSLQGLAFDEQFF
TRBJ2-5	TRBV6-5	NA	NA	TGTGCCAGCAGTTACTCCTCGGGAGCCCAAGAGACCCAGTACTTC	CASSYSSGAQETQYF
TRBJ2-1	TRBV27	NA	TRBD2	TGTGCCAGCACCATATTAGGGACTAGCCCCAATGAGCAGTTCTTC	CASTILGTSPNEQFF
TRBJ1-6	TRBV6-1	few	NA	TGTGCCAGCAGTATCAGGGATCCACCCCTCCACTTT	CASSIRDPPLHF
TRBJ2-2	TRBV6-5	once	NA	TGTGCCAGCAGTTACTCGACCGGGAGCGGGGAGCTGTTTTTT	CASSYSTGSGELFF
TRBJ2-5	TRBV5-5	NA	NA	TGTGCCAGCAGCTCTACTGCCGGGACCCAGTACTTC	CASSSTAGTQYF
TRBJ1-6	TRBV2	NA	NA	TGTGCCAGCGCAGTGAACCCCGTTAATGTTAATTCACCCCTCCACTTT	CASAVNPVNVNSPLHF
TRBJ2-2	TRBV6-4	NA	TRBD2	TGTGCCAGCAGTGCGCTAGCGGGAAACACCGGGGAGCTGTTTTTT	CASSALAGNTGELFF
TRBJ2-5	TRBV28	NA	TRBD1	TGTGCCAGCAGTATCTCGGACAGGGAAGAGACCCAGTACTTC	CASSISDREETQYF
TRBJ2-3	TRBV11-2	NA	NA	TGTGCCAGCGGATTAGCCCTTAGCACAGATACGCAGTATTTT	CASGLALSTDTQYF
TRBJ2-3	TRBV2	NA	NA	TGTGCCAGCAGTGCCCAGGGACAAATCACAGATACGCAGTATTTT	CASSAQGQITDTQYF
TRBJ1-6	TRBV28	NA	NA	TGTGCCAGCAGGTCACAGGGATCCTATAATTCACCCCTCCACTTT	CASRSQGSYNSPLHF
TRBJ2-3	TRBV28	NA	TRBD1	TGTGCCAGCAGTTTTTCGTACAGGGGTACGCAGTATTTT	CASSFSYRGTQYF
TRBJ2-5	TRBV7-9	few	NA	TGTGCCAGCAGCCCCCCACGAGCAAAGATCCAAGAGACCCAGTACTTC	CASSPPRAKIQETQYF
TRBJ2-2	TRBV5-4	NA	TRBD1	TGTGCCAGCGGTAGACAGGGGGCGGGCACCGGGGAGCTGTTTTTT	CASGRQGAGTGELFF
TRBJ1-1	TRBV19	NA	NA	TGTGCCAGTAGTATAGAGACAGTAGGAACTGAAGCTTTCTTT	CASSIETVGTEAFF
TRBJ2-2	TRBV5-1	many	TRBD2	TGCGCCAGCAGCGATGGACTAGCGGGAGATTTTACCGGGGAGCTGTTTTTT	CASSDGLAGDFTGELFF
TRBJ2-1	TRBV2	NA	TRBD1	TGTGCCAGCAGTGAAGGGGTCAGGGGGCCTTTCATGGTGCAGTTCTTC	CASSEGVRGPFMVQFF
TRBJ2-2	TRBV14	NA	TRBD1	TGTGCCAGCAGCCAAGAGTTCGACGGCAGGGGGAAAACCGGGGAGCTGTTTTTT	CASSQEFDGRGKTGELFF
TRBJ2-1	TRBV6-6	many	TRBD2	TGTGCCAGCAGTCCGACTAGCGGGCTAAGAAATGAGCAGTTCTTC	CASSPTSGLRNEQFF
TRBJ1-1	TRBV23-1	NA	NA	TGCGCCAGCGGATCACAGGCAGGCACTGAAGCTTTCTTT	CASGSQAGTEAFF
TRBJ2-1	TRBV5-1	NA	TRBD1	TGCGCCAGCAGCTTTGGGACAGGGAATGAGCAGTTCTTC	CASSFGTGNEQFF
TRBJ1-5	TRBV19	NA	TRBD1	TGTGCCAGTAGTGCACCGGGACAGGGGCCCAATCAGCCCCAGCATTTT	CASSAPGQGPNQPQHF
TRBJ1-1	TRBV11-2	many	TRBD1	TGTGCCAGCAGCTTAGAGGCAGGGGGAAGCAACACTGAAGCTTTCTTT	CASSLEAGGSNTEAFF
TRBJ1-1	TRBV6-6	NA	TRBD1	TGTGCCAGCAGTAGACAGGGGGCGAACACTGAAGCTTTCTTT	CASSRQGANTEAFF
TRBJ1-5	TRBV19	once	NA	TGTGCCAGTAGTATAGGGGCAGCAAGTAATCAGCCCCAGCATTTT	CASSIGAASNQPQHF
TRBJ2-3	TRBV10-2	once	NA	TGCGCCAGTTCGGACTCGATAAGACGCACAGATACGCAGTATTTT	CASSDSIRRTDTQYF
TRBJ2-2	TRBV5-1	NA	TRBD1	TGCGCCAGCAGCTTCGTATCCGGGACAGAGAGCACCGGGGAGCTGTTTTTT	CASSFVSGTESTGELFF
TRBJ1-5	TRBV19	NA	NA	TGTGCCAGTAGTGTCTCCCGACATGGCCATCAGCCCCAGCATTTT	CASSVSRHGHQPQHF
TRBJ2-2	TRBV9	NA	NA	TGTGCCAGCAGCGTAGGGCAGGAGCTGTTTTTT	CASSVGQELFF
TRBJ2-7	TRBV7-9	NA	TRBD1	TGTGCCAGCAGCTCGAATGGACAGGGCCCAACCTACGAGCAGTACTTC	CASSSNGQGPTYEQYF
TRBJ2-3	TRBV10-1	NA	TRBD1	TGCGCCAGCAGCGCCGGGACAGCCGGCACAGATACGCAGTATTTT	CASSAGTAGTDTQYF
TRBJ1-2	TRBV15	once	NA	TGTGCCACCAGCAGAGAACAGGAACTGTGGTATGGCTACACCTTC	CATSREQELWYGYTF
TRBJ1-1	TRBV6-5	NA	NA	TGTGCCAGCAGTTACCTTTTGGGGGGCACTGAAGCTTTCTTT	CASSYLLGGTEAFF
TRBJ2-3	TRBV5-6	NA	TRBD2	TGTGCCAGCAGCTTGGTACTAGCGGGGAGCGCAGATACGCAGTATTTT	CASSLVLAGSADTQYF